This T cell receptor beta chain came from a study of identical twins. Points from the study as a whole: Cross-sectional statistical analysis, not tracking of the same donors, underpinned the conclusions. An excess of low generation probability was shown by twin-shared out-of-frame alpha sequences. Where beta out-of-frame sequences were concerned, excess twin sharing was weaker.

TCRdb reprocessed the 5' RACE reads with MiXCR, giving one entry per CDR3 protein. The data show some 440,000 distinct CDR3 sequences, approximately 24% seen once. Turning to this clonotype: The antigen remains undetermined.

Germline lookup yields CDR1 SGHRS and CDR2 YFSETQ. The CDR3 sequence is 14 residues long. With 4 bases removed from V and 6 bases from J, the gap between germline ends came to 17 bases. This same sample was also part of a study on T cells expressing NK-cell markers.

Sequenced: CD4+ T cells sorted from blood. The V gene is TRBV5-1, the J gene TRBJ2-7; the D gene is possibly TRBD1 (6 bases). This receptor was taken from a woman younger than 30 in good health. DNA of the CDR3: TGCGCCAGCAGCGCGACAGGTCAGGGGAGCGAGCAGTACTTC. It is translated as CASSATGQGSEQYF.